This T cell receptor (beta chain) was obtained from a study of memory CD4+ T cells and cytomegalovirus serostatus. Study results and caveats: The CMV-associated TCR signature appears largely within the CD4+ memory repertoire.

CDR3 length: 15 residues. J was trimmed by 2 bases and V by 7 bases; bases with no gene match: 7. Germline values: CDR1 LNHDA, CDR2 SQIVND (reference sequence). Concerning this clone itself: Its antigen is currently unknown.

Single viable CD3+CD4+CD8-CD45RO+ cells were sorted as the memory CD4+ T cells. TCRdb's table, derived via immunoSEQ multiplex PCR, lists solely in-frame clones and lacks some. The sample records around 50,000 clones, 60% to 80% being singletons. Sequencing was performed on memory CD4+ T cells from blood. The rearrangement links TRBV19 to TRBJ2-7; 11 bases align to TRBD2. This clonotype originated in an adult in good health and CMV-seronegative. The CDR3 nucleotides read TGTGCCAGTACTGTGACTAGCGGGACTACCTACGAGCAGTACTTC. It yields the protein CASTVTSGTTYEQYF.